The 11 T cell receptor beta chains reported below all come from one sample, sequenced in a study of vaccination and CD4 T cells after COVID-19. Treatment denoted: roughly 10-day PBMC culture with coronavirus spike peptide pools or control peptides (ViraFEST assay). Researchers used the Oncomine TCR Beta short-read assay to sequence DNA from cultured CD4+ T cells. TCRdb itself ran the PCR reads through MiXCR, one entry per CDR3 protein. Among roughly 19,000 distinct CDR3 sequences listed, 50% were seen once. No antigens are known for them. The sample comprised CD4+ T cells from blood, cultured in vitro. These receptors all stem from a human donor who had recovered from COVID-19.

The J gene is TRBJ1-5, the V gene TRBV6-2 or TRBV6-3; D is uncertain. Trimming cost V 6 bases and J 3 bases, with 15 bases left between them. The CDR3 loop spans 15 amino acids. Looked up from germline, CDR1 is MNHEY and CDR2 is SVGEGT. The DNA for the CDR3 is TGTGCCAGCAGGAGGCAGGCGGGGTTCAATCAGCCCCAGCATTTT. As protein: CASRRQAGFNQPQHF.

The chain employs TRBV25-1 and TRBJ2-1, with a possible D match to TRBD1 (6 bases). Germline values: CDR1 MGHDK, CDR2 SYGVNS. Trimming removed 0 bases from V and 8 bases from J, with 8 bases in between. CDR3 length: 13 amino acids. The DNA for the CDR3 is TGTGCCAGCAGTGAATACAGGGGCCATGAGCAGTTCTTC. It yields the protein CASSEYRGHEQFF.

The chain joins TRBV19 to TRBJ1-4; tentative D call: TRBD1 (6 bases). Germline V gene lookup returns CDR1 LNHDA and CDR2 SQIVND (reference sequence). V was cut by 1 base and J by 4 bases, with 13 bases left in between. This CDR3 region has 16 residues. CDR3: CASSIASTGDNEKLFF. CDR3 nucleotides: TGTGCCAGTAGTATAGCCTCGACAGGAGATAATGAAAAACTGTTTTTT. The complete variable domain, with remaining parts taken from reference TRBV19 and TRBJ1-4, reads DGGITQSPKYLFRKEGQNVTLSCEQNLNHDAMYWYRQDPGQGLRLIYYSQIVNDFQKGDIAEGYSVSREKKESFPLTVTSAQKNPTAFYLCASSIASTGDNEKLFFGSGTQLSVL.

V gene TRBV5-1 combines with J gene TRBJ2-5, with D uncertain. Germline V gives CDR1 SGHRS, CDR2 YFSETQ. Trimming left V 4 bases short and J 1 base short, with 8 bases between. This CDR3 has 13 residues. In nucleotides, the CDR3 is TGCGCCAGCAGCACCCAACCCCAAGAGACCCAGTACTTC. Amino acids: CASSTQPQETQYF. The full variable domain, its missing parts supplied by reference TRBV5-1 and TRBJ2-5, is KAGVTQTPRYLIKTRGQQVTLSCSPISGHRSVSWYQQTPGQGLQFLFEYFSETQRNKGNFPGRFSGRQFSNSRSEMNVSTLELGDSALYLCASSTQPQETQYFGPGTRLLVL.

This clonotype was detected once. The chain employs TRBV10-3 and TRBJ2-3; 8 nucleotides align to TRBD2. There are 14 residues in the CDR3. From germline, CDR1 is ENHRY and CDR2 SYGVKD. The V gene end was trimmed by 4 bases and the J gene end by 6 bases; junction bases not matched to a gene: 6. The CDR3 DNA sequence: TGTGCCATCAGTGGACTGGGACTAGAGGATACGCAGTATTTT. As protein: CAISGLGLEDTQYF.

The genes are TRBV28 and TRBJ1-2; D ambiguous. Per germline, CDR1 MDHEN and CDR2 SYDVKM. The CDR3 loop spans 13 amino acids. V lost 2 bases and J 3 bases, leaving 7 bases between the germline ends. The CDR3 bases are TGTGCCAGCAGTTTAGGCAGCGACTATGGCTACACCTTC. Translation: CASSLGSDYGYTF.

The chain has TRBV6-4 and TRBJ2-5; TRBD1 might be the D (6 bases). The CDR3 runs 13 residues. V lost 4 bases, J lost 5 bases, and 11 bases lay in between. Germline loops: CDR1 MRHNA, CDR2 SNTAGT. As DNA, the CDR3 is TGTGCCAGCAGTGCTAGGCAGGGGGAGACCCAGTACTTC. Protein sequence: CASSARQGETQYF.

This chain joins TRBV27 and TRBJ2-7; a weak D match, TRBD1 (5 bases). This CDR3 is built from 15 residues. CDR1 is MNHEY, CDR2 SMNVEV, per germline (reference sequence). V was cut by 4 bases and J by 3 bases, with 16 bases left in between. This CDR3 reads CASSSILSQGYEQYF. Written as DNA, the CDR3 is TGTGCCAGCAGTTCCATTCTGTCCCAGGGCTACGAGCAGTACTTC.

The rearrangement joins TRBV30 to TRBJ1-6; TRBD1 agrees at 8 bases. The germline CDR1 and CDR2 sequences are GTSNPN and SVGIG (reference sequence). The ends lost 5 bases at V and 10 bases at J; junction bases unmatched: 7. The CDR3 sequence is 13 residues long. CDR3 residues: CAWVTGTGSPLHF. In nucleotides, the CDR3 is TGTGCCTGGGTTACAGGGACAGGATCACCCCTCCACTTT.

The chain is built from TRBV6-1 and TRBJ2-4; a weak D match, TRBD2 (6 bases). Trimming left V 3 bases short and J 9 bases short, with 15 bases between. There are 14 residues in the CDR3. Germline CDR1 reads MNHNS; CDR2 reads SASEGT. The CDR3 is CASSDRGFESIQYF. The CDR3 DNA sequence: TGTGCCAGCAGTGATCGGGGGTTCGAGAGCATTCAGTACTTC.

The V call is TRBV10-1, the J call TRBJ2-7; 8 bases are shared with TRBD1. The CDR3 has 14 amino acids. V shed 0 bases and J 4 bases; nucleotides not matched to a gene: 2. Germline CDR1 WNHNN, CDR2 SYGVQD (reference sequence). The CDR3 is CASSESYRGYEQYF. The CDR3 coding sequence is TGCGCCAGCAGTGAGTCTTACAGGGGGTACGAGCAGTACTTC.